This is a list of T cell receptor beta chains from one sample in a study of blood T cell repertoires in COVID-19. The protocol was immunoSEQ multiplex PCR, while the TCRdb copy is restricted to in-frame clones and leaves out a portion. The sample includes about 43,000 clones, about nine tenths of them seen just once. Sequenced: peripheral blood. Receptor source: a man aged 55 to 70 with active COVID-19. CDR3s include the opening cysteine and the closing phenylalanine or tryptophan. D genes are given only for firm matches. Only part of the rows carry a size: once, few, many, or a class if the clone is expanded.

DNA: TGCGCCAGCAGCCCACTCTATAGCGGCAGCTCCTACGAGCAGTACTTC
CDR3: CASSPLYSGSSYEQYF
J: TRBJ2-7
size: -
V: TRBV4-3
D: -

DNA: TGCAGTGCTAGCAGCGACAGTGAAGCTTTCTTT
CDR3: CSASSDSEAFF
J: TRBJ1-1
size: -
V: TRBV20-1
D: -

DNA: TGTGCCAGCAGCCCGGGACTAGCGGGAGGGCCCACAGATACGCAGTATTTT
CDR3: CASSPGLAGGPTDTQYF
J: TRBJ2-3
size: -
V: TRBV5-6
D: TRBD2

DNA: TGTGCCAGCAGCGATGGACTAAAAGAGACCCAGTACTTC
CDR3: CASSDGLKETQYF
J: TRBJ2-5
size: -
V: TRBV11-2
D: -

DNA: TGTGCCAGCAGTGAAATCGGGATGGGGACTGAAGCTTTCTTT
CDR3: CASSEIGMGTEAFF
J: TRBJ1-1
size: -
V: TRBV6-1
D: -

DNA: TGTGCCAGCAGCCAAGACAGGGCAGGAACAGGGCGCTACAATGAGCAGTTCTTC
CDR3: CASSQDRAGTGRYNEQFF
J: TRBJ2-1
size: -
V: TRBV3-1/TRBV3-2
D: -

DNA: TGTGCCAGCAGCCCCTCTAACCCGGGACTAGCGGGAGGCCATGAGCAGTTCTTC
CDR3: CASSPSNPGLAGGHEQFF
J: TRBJ2-1
size: -
V: TRBV7-3
D: TRBD2

DNA: TGTGCCAGCAGTTACAGAGGGACAGGGGGGAATGGCTACACCTTC
CDR3: CASSYRGTGGNGYTF
J: TRBJ1-2
size: -
V: TRBV6-5
D: TRBD1

DNA: TGTGCCAGTAGTTCTCAAATCGGGACAGCGTCTTATGGCTACACCTTC
CDR3: CASSSQIGTASYGYTF
J: TRBJ1-2
size: -
V: TRBV19
D: TRBD1

DNA: TGCGCCAGCAGCCAAGGGACTAGCGGGTTCGTGAACACCGGGGAGCTGTTTTTT
CDR3: CASSQGTSGFVNTGELFF
J: TRBJ2-2
size: few
V: TRBV4-1
D: TRBD2

DNA: TGTGCCAGACAGGGGCTAGGAACCGGGGAGCTGTTTTTT
CDR3: CARQGLGTGELFF
J: TRBJ2-2
size: few
V: TRBV2
D: TRBD1

DNA: TGTGCCAGCAGCTTAGCGCGGAAAACCGGGGAGCTGTTTTTT
CDR3: CASSLARKTGELFF
J: TRBJ2-2
size: -
V: TRBV7-8
D: -

DNA: TGTGCCAGCAGCTTGGGACAGGGGGCTTACAACACTGAAGCTTTCTTT
CDR3: CASSLGQGAYNTEAFF
J: TRBJ1-1
size: -
V: TRBV11-2
D: TRBD1

DNA: TGTGCCAGCAGCGTAGTCGGCTTAGACAGGGACGGAGATACGCAGTATTTT
CDR3: CASSVVGLDRDGDTQYF
J: TRBJ2-3
size: -
V: TRBV9
D: TRBD1

DNA: TGCAGCGTCCTCACGGACAGGCTTCCCTACGAGCAGTACTTC
CDR3: CSVLTDRLPYEQYF
J: TRBJ2-7
size: few
V: TRBV29-1
D: TRBD1

DNA: TGTGCCAGCAGCTTAACTCTCCTCTCTACCTACGAGCAGTACTTC
CDR3: CASSLTLLSTYEQYF
J: TRBJ2-7
size: -
V: TRBV7-2
D: -

DNA: TGTGCCAGCAGCGGCCAGGGGACCCAGTACTTC
CDR3: CASSGQGTQYF
J: TRBJ2-5
size: once
V: TRBV6-5
D: -

DNA: TGTGCCAGCAGCTTTTTTCTGGGGCCCAAGGAGTACAATGAGCAGTTCTTC
CDR3: CASSFFLGPKEYNEQFF
J: TRBJ2-1
size: -
V: TRBV11-2
D: -

DNA: TGTGCCAGCAGCCAACCGTCAGGGGGCCGGGGTTCACCCCTCCACTTT
CDR3: CASSQPSGGRGSPLHF
J: TRBJ1-6
size: -
V: TRBV4-2
D: TRBD1

DNA: TGTGCCACCAGCTATCTAGCGGGAGGATATGAGCAGTTCTTC
CDR3: CATSYLAGGYEQFF
J: TRBJ2-1
size: -
V: TRBV15
D: TRBD2

DNA: TGTGCCAGCAGCTTAAAAGGGGATGGGTACGGAAAACTGTTTTTT
CDR3: CASSLKGDGYGKLFF
J: TRBJ1-4
size: -
V: TRBV7-9
D: -

DNA: TGCGCCAGCAGCCAAGTTACAGCCGGGAACACTGAAGCTTTCTTT
CDR3: CASSQVTAGNTEAFF
J: TRBJ1-1
size: -
V: TRBV4-1
D: -

DNA: TGTGCCAGCAGCGTGTCGGTTTCGAACACCGGGGAGCTGTTTTTT
CDR3: CASSVSVSNTGELFF
J: TRBJ2-2
size: -
V: TRBV9
D: -

DNA: TGTGCCTGGAGTAGAGGGACAGGGATATCCTACGAGCAGTACTTC
CDR3: CAWSRGTGISYEQYF
J: TRBJ2-7
size: -
V: TRBV30
D: TRBD1

DNA: TGTGCCAGCAGTCCCGGGTTGGGTGCCCTCTACGAGCAGTACTTC
CDR3: CASSPGLGALYEQYF
J: TRBJ2-7
size: -
V: TRBV3-1/TRBV3-2
D: -

DNA: TGTGCCAGTAGTACCCGGACAGGGCCCACCTATGGCTACACCTTC
CDR3: CASSTRTGPTYGYTF
J: TRBJ1-2
size: -
V: TRBV19
D: TRBD1

DNA: TGTGCCAGTATTAGGGACAGCAATAACTATGGCTACACCTTC
CDR3: CASIRDSNNYGYTF
J: TRBJ1-2
size: -
V: TRBV19
D: TRBD1

DNA: TGTGCCAGCAGCTTCGCGGGGGGCAGCAATCAGCCCCAGCATTTT
CDR3: CASSFAGGSNQPQHF
J: TRBJ1-5
size: -
V: TRBV11-2
D: -

DNA: TGTGCCAGCAGTGTTACAGGGTCCTATGGCTACACCTTC
CDR3: CASSVTGSYGYTF
J: TRBJ1-2
size: few
V: TRBV6-2/TRBV6-3
D: -

DNA: TGCGCCAGCAGCTTGGAGGGACACAACACTGAAGCTTTCTTT
CDR3: CASSLEGHNTEAFF
J: TRBJ1-1
size: -
V: TRBV5-1
D: -

DNA: TGTGCCAGTAGTGCAACCGGGACAGGGCTCCACGAGCAGTACTTC
CDR3: CASSATGTGLHEQYF
J: TRBJ2-7
size: -
V: TRBV19
D: TRBD1

DNA: TGCGCCAGCAGCCCAGACAGGGGAGATACGCAGTATTTT
CDR3: CASSPDRGDTQYF
J: TRBJ2-3
size: -
V: TRBV5-1
D: TRBD1

DNA: TGTGCCAGCAGCGGACAGGACTATGGCTACACCTTC
CDR3: CASSGQDYGYTF
J: TRBJ1-2
size: medium-sized
V: TRBV12-3/TRBV12-4
D: TRBD1

DNA: TGTGCCAGCAGTTCCCAGGGGGATACGCAGTATTTT
CDR3: CASSSQGDTQYF
J: TRBJ2-3
size: once
V: TRBV11-2
D: -

DNA: TGTGCCAGCAGCACCCCCGGTGCACCCCTCCACTTT
CDR3: CASSTPGAPLHF
J: TRBJ1-6
size: -
V: TRBV11-2
D: -

DNA: TGTGCCAGCAGCGGACAGGAAGGGTATGGCTACACCTTC
CDR3: CASSGQEGYGYTF
J: TRBJ1-2
size: -
V: TRBV6-5
D: TRBD1

DNA: TGTGCCAGCAGCCTAGTTCGGAGCACTGAAGCTTTCTTT
CDR3: CASSLVRSTEAFF
J: TRBJ1-1
size: -
V: TRBV14
D: -

DNA: TGTGCCAGCAGCATCTACAGTACGTCCTACGAGCAGTACTTC
CDR3: CASSIYSTSYEQYF
J: TRBJ2-7
size: -
V: TRBV5-4
D: -

DNA: TGTGCCAGCATCCCATCCGGGGACAGGGTATCCGAGCAGTACTTC
CDR3: CASIPSGDRVSEQYF
J: TRBJ2-7
size: -
V: TRBV28
D: TRBD1

DNA: TGTGCCAGCAGTCCTGGGACTAGCGACTACAATGAGCAGTTCTTC
CDR3: CASSPGTSDYNEQFF
J: TRBJ2-1
size: -
V: TRBV6-5
D: TRBD2

DNA: TGTGCCAGCAGTTATTCAGGGGGATTTGATAATTCACCCCTCCACTTT
CDR3: CASSYSGGFDNSPLHF
J: TRBJ1-6
size: few
V: TRBV7-9
D: TRBD1

DNA: TGTGCCAGCAGCGTTGAAAGGGAGAATGAAAAACTGTTTTTT
CDR3: CASSVERENEKLFF
J: TRBJ1-4
size: -
V: TRBV9
D: -

DNA: TGTGCCAGCAGTGCCCGGTATGGGACTAGCGGTTCTCAGACCCAGTACTTC
CDR3: CASSARYGTSGSQTQYF
J: TRBJ2-5
size: -
V: TRBV7-8
D: TRBD2

DNA: TGTGCCAGCAGCTTAGCGGCAGGTAGCTACAATGAGCAGTTCTTC
CDR3: CASSLAAGSYNEQFF
J: TRBJ2-1
size: -
V: TRBV7-2
D: -

DNA: TGTGCCAGCAGCTTGGGGACTAGCGGCGAGCAGTACTTC
CDR3: CASSLGTSGEQYF
J: TRBJ2-7
size: -
V: TRBV5-4
D: TRBD2

DNA: TGTGCCAGCAGTAAGGGACTAGCGGGGAGCGATGAGCAGTTCTTC
CDR3: CASSKGLAGSDEQFF
J: TRBJ2-1
size: -
V: TRBV6-5
D: TRBD2

DNA: TGTGCCAGCAAGGGCTACAGGACCTACGAGCAGTACTTC
CDR3: CASKGYRTYEQYF
J: TRBJ2-7
size: few
V: TRBV6-5
D: -

DNA: TGTGCCAGCAGCCAAGGGGCGGGAGTGAGGACAGATACGCAGTATTTT
CDR3: CASSQGAGVRTDTQYF
J: TRBJ2-3
size: few
V: TRBV4-2
D: TRBD2

DNA: TGTGCCAGCAGGACAGGGGACATCAACGAGCAGTACTTC
CDR3: CASRTGDINEQYF
J: TRBJ2-7
size: once
V: TRBV6-5
D: TRBD1

DNA: TGTGCCAGCAGCCCGAGGGCCGGGACTAGCGGGAGAGTCCATGAGCAGTTCTTC
CDR3: CASSPRAGTSGRVHEQFF
J: TRBJ2-1
size: -
V: TRBV7-3
D: TRBD2

DNA: TGTGCCAGCAGTAAACAGGGGAGCTCCTACAATGAGCAGTTCTTC
CDR3: CASSKQGSSYNEQFF
J: TRBJ2-1
size: -
V: TRBV6-5
D: TRBD1

DNA: TGTGCCAGCAGCCCACAGGGGGCGGTTGAAGCTTTCTTT
CDR3: CASSPQGAVEAFF
J: TRBJ1-1
size: -
V: TRBV27
D: TRBD1

DNA: TGTGCCAGCAGCGTAGATCCTGGGCTCTCCTACGAGCAGTACTTC
CDR3: CASSVDPGLSYEQYF
J: TRBJ2-7
size: -
V: TRBV9
D: -

DNA: TGTGCCAGCCGCGGGACAGGGTACGGGACTTACAATGAGCAGTTCTTC
CDR3: CASRGTGYGTYNEQFF
J: TRBJ2-1
size: once
V: TRBV28
D: TRBD1